This T cell receptor (beta chain) was sequenced for a study of blood T cell repertoires in COVID-19. Germline loops: CDR1 SGHAT, CDR2 FQNNGV. V was clipped by 6 bases and J by 4 bases, with 16 bases between them. The CDR3 runs to 15 residues. Profiling relied on immunoSEQ multiplex PCR, and the TCRdb table lists in-frame clones only, not all of them. The sample holds approximately 43,000 clones; about four fifths are singletons and the top ten take over 30%. V is TRBV11-2 and J is TRBJ1-3, with D perhaps matching TRBD1 (5 bases). Sequenced input: peripheral blood. The receptor was derived from a middle-aged man with active or convalescent COVID-19. The CDR3 coding sequence is TGTGCCAGCAGTTTGGGGCCTTTTGGGGGAAACACCATATATTTT. Protein product: CASSLGPFGGNTIYF.